This TCR beta chain was documented in a study of T cell responses to AZD1222 COVID-19 vaccine. General study results and limits: No repertoire was sampled before or during the peak T cell response, only after it. Donors were chiefly white British, with a greater number of females, and clonal diversity was perhaps underestimated. Variant regions that are unmutated are reportedly the target of nearly half of spike-specific TCRs. Among those given AZD1222, only five or six were seropositive at baseline.

Data came from immunoSEQ multiplex PCR; TCRdb stores just in-frame clones and leaves some out. The profile shows tens of thousands of clones, 88% of them singletons. Remarks on this clone: Its specificity is not known.

The germline gives CDR1 LGHNA, CDR2 YNFKEQ. The CDR3 length is 12 residues. Trimming removed 2 bases at V and 6 bases at J, with 5 bases between. The chain combines TRBV4-2 with TRBJ1-5; D remains unclear. The sequences come from peripheral blood, collected on day 0 of AZD1222 vaccination. The sequence derives from an adult in good health. CDR3 nucleotides: TGTGCCAGCAGCCAACCGGGTCAGCCCCAGCATTTT. Encoded protein: CASSQPGQPQHF.